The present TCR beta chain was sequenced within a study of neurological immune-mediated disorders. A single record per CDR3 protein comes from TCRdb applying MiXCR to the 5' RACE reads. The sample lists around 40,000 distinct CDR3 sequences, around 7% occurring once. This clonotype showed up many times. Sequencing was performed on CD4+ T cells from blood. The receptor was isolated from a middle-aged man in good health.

The chain's CDR3 is CASSLDPGLKEYF. The CDR3 DNA follows: TGTGCCAGCAGCTTAGATCCGGGGCTGAAGGAGTACTTC. The rearrangement joins TRBV7-2 to TRBJ2-7; the D call may be TRBD1 or TRBD2 (5 bases each). The CDR3 totals 13 residues. Germline V lookup: CDR1 SGHTA, CDR2 FQGNSA. V was clipped by 1 base and J by 11 bases, with 15 bases between them.